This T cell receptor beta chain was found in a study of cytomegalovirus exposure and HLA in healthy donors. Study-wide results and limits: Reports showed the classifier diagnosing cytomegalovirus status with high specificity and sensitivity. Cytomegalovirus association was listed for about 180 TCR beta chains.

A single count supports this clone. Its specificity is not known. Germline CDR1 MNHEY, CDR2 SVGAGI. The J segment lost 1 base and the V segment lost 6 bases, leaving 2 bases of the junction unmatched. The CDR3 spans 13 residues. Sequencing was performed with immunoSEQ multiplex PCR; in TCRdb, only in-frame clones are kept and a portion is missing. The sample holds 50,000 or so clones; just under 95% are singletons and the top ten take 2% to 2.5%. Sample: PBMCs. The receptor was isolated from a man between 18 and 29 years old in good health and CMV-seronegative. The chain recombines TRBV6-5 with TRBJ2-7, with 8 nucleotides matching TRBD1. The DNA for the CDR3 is TGTGCCAGCAGCGACAGGGGATCCTACGAGCAGTACTTC. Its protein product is CASSDRGSYEQYF.